The TCR beta chain under discussion was sequenced for a study of T-cell memory formation after mild COVID-19. As for the study in general: TCR clusters showed largely donor specificity. Broader study findings: What remained unconfirmed was the SARS-CoV-2 specificity of second-wave clones peaking on day 37. Pre-infection memory already had some responding clones, implying cross-reactive memory joined.

This CDR3 contains 17 residues. Germline assignment: CDR1 SGHTA and CDR2 FQGNSA. J was trimmed by 7 bases and V by 3 bases; bases with no gene match: 13. This clonotype was counted a few times. Its antigen is unknown. TCR alpha and TCR beta cDNA libraries carrying sample barcodes and UMIs came from 5'RACE with constant-segment primers. TCRdb fed the 5' RACE reads into MiXCR, producing one record per CDR3 protein. The sample has 200,000 to 300,000 distinct CDR3 sequences; roughly 15% are singletons. The V call is TRBV7-2, the J call TRBJ2-5, with TRBD2 identical over 11 bases. The sequence was collected from an adult woman who had mild COVID-19 (a few samples of this study predate the infection). Cell type and time point are not known. Sequenced input: PBMCs or a T cell subset sorted from them (not recorded which). For the CDR3, the DNA is TGTGCCAGCAGCTTCCAGAATAGCGGGAGGGCTTTCTCGACCCAGTACTTC. Its protein product is CASSFQNSGRAFSTQYF.